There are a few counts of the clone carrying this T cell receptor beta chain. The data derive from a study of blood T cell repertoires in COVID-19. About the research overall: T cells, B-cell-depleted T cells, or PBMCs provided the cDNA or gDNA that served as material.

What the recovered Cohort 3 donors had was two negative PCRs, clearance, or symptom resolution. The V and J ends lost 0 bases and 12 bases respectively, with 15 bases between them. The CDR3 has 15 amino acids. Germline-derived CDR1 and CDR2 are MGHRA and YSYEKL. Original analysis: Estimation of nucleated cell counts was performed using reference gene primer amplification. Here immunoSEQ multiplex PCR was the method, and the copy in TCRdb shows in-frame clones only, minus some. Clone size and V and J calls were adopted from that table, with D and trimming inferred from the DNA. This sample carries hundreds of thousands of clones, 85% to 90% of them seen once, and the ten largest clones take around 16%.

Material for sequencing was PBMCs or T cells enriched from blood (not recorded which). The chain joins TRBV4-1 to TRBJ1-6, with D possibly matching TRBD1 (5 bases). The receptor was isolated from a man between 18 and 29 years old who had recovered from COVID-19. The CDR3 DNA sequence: TGCGCCAGCAGCCAAGATGGGTCTTTGGGGGGACCCCTCCACTTT. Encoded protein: CASSQDGSLGGPLHF.